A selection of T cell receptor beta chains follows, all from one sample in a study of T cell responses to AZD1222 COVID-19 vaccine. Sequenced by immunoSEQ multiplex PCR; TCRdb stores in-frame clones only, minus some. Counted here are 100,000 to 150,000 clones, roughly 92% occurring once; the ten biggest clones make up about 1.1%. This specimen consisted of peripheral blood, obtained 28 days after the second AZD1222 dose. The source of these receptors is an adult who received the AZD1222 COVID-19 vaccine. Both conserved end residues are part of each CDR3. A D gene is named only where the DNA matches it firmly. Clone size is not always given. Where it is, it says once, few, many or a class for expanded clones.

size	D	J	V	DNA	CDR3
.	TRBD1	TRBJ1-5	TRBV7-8	TGTGCCAGCAGCGCCCTGGGACAGGAAAATCAGCCCCAGCATTTT	CASSALGQENQPQHF
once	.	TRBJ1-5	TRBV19	TGTGCCAGTAGTATAGGGGGAGGTCAGCCCCAGCATTTT	CASSIGGGQPQHF
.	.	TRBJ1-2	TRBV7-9	TGTGCCAGCAGCTTAGTACGGTCACCGACCAGCTATGGCTACACCTTC	CASSLVRSPTSYGYTF
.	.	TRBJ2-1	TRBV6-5	TGTGCCAGCAGTTACTCGATCCAAAGCAGCTACAATGAGCAGTTCTTC	CASSYSIQSSYNEQFF
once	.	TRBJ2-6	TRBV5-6	TGTGCCAGCATAGGTAGCTCTGGGGCCAACGTCCTGACTTTC	CASIGSSGANVLTF
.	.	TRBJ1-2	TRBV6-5	TGTGCCAGCAATAGGGGACCTAACTATGGCTACACCTTC	CASNRGPNYGYTF
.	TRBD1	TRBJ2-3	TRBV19	TGTGCCAGTACCCGACAGGGAACCCCCTCAGATACGCAGTATTTT	CASTRQGTPSDTQYF
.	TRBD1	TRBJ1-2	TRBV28	TGTGCCAGCAGTTCCCCTGGACAGGGGAGTGGCTACACCTTC	CASSSPGQGSGYTF
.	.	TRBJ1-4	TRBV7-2	TGTGCCAGCAGAAACTCTTGGCAGGTTAATGAAAAACTGTTTTTT	CASRNSWQVNEKLFF
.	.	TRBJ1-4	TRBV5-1	TGCGCCAGCAGCTCCGGTGGAGGGGGAGATGAAAAACTGTTTTTT	CASSSGGGGDEKLFF
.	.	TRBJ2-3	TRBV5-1	TGCGCCAGCAGCTCACGGACCTCAGATACGCAGTATTTT	CASSSRTSDTQYF
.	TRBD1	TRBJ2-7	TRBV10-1	TGCGCCAGCAGTGAGTCATACAGGGGCAGGTACGAGCAGTACTTC	CASSESYRGRYEQYF